One T cell receptor beta chain is described in this entry. Other nucleotide sequences in the sample specify the same CDR3. Trimming shortened V by 1 base and J by 3 bases, and 10 bases separated the two germline ends. The CDR3 runs to 14 residues. The germline V gene has CDR1 SGHTA and CDR2 FQGNSA. The data derive from a study of blood T cell repertoires in COVID-19. In the study overall: Material from acute and convalescent COVID-19 was sourced from the United States, Italy and Spain. PBMCs, B-cell-depleted T cells, or T cells provided the cDNA or gDNA that made up the material.

Methods used by the authors: The assay estimated nucleated cells by amplifying reference gene primers. Profiling relied on immunoSEQ multiplex PCR, and the TCRdb table lists in-frame clones only, not all of them. V, J and clone size are those of that table, while D and trimming were read from the DNA. The data hold about 200,000 clones, with about 88% observed a single time. This chain connects TRBV7-2 to TRBJ2-7, with D perhaps TRBD1 (5 bases). Source material: peripheral blood. The TCR was taken from a woman of 80 years or more with acute or convalescent COVID-19. The CDR3 sequence: CASSLVWQGYEQYF. The CDR3 nucleotides read TGTGCCAGCAGCTTAGTTTGGCAGGGCTACGAGCAGTACTTC.